This TCR beta chain was retrieved from a study of cytomegalovirus exposure and HLA in healthy donors. PCR was performed using 60 Vbeta and 13 Jbeta primers. Profiling relied on immunoSEQ multiplex PCR, and the TCRdb table lists in-frame clones only, not all of them. Of 90,000 to 120,000 clones in the sample, roughly 70% are singletons; the top ten hold about 4.3%. Trimming removed 0 bases at V and 4 bases at J, with 10 bases between. This CDR3 is 16 amino acids long. CDR1 is LGHNA, CDR2 YSLEER, per germline. This clonotype originated in a woman between 18 and 30 years old in good health and CMV-seropositive. The sample taken for sequencing was PBMCs. V and J are TRBV4-3 and TRBJ2-6, with D possibly matching TRBD2 (5 bases). CDR3 sequence: CASSQEAGAGANVLTF. The CDR3 DNA is TGCGCCAGCAGCCAAGAGGCGGGCGCCGGGGCCAACGTCCTGACTTTC.